The subject of this entry is one T cell receptor (beta chain). Its specificity is unknown. Germline lookup yields CDR1 LGHDT and CDR2 YNNKEL (reference sequence). Trimming shortened V by 4 bases and J by 1 base, and 13 bases separated the two germline ends. The CDR3 runs 15 residues. Peripheral blood was drawn, ten milliliters per donor. Isolated per sample were at least 7 million PBMCs. The authors ran a second PCR of about 6 to 12 cycles using a sample-barcoded 5' primer and a J-beta primer mix. MiXCR, run by TCRdb on the 5' RACE reads, gives a single entry per CDR3 protein. This table has roughly 930,000 distinct CDR3 sequences, approximately 49% appearing once. The data are from a study of blood T cells in healthy people across ages. Study outcomes and limitations: Investigators treated diversity estimates from one million T cells as underestimates.

Sequenced input: blood. J is TRBJ1-2 and V is TRBV3-1; a possible D gene is TRBD1 (5 bases). The TCR was taken from a man aged 30 to 39 in good health. The CDR3 loop is CASSPGSGVNYGYTF. For the CDR3, the DNA is TGTGCCAGCAGCCCGGGTTCGGGGGTTAACTATGGCTACACCTTC.